This TCR beta chain appears in the sequencing data of a study of CD8 T cells in Susac syndrome. As for the study in general: About 6 sequenced Susac syndrome patients had clinically active disease, while eight or nine were in remission. Study-level results: Within total CD8+ repertoires, sixteen Susac-specific public clones were found, and within CD8+ TEMRA repertoires, several. In Susac syndrome, CD8+ expansion was highest in TEMRA and active disease.

Reverse transcription of roughly 0.5 to 1 ug RNA was carried out with random hexamers. TCR beta CDR3 was amplified by immunoSEQ multiplex PCR. This amplification extended across 54 Vbeta and 13 Jbeta segments. TCRdb fed the immunoSEQ multiplex PCR reads into MiXCR, producing one record per CDR3 protein. Here the sample spans about 130,000 distinct CDR3 sequences, 85% to 95% being singletons. Germline V gives CDR1 SGHAT, CDR2 FQNNGV. The CDR3 spans 16 residues. V lost 3 bases and J lost 0, with 14 bases in between. Concerning this clonotype itself: As yet, its antigen is unknown.

The chain couples TRBV11-2 to TRBJ1-1; D remains ambiguous. This clonotype was obtained from a human donor with Susac syndrome. Sequencing was performed on CD8+ T cells from PBMCs. The CDR3 sequence is CASSLAPEGMNTEAFF. CDR3 sequence (DNA): TGTGCCAGCAGCTTGGCCCCGGAGGGCATGAACACTGAAGCTTTCTTT.